Below are 9 T cell receptor beta chains sequenced from a single sample in a study of blood T cell repertoires in COVID-19. Method: immunoSEQ multiplex PCR; TCRdb's copy keeps in-frame clones and lacks some. The table shows fewer than 250,000 clones, with 82% occurring only once. Specimen: peripheral blood. These receptors all come from a woman aged 60-75 years with COVID-19, enrolled during active disease.

In this sample, this clone turned up a few times. This chain joins TRBV27 and TRBJ2-1, with 9 bases that match TRBD2. This CDR3 region has 15 residues. Trimming cost V 5 bases and J 4 bases; bases outside gene matches: 6. Germline loops: CDR1 MNHEY, CDR2 SMNVEV (reference sequence). CDR3 amino acids: CASSVSGRPYNEQFF. CDR3 DNA sequence: TGTGCCAGCAGTGTCAGCGGGAGGCCTTACAATGAGCAGTTCTTC.

This chain joins TRBV18 and TRBJ2-1; 10 nucleotides align to TRBD2. The CDR3 is made up of 15 amino acids. Germline V gene sequence: CDR1 KGHSH, CDR2 LQKENI. Trimming took 6 bases from V and 4 from J; bases not matched to a gene: 6. The CDR3 coding sequence is TGTGCCAGCTCCCCTACTAGCGGGAATTACAATGAGCAGTTCTTC. It translates to CASSPTSGNYNEQFF.

This chain joins TRBV29-1 and TRBJ1-3, with D maybe TRBD1 (5 bases). Germline lookup yields CDR1 SQVTM and CDR2 ANQGSEA. CDR3 length: 14 residues. V was shortened by 5 bases and J by 1 base, with 12 bases between the two germline ends. The CDR3 DNA reads TGCAGCGTTTCAAATGGGGGGTCTGGAAACACCATATATTTT. Translated: CSVSNGGSGNTIYF.

This sequence joins TRBV19 and TRBJ2-1, with D possibly matching TRBD2 (5 bases). The CDR3 has 14 residues. With 5 bases removed from V and 2 bases from J, the gap between germline ends came to 10 bases. CDR1 and CDR2 (germline): LNHDA, SQIVND (reference sequence). CDR3 in DNA: TGTGCCAGTAGTTCCGAGGGTACCTACAATGAGCAGTTCTTC. Translation: CASSSEGTYNEQFF.

This chain uses TRBV19 with TRBJ2-1; D is perhaps TRBD2 (5 bases). This CDR3 is built from 13 residues. Germline V gene data show CDR1 as LNHDA and CDR2 as SQIVND (reference sequence). Trimming took 4 bases from V and 9 from J, leaving 13 bases between them. CDR3 sequence reads: CASSSLGSGEQFF. The CDR3 region has the DNA TGTGCCAGTAGTAGTTTGGGGAGCGGTGAGCAGTTCTTC.

V usage is TRBV7-8 and J usage is TRBJ2-7; the match to TRBD2 covers 13 bases. Germline CDR1 SGHVS, CDR2 FQNEAQ. This CDR3 contains 14 residues. Germline trimming cut 1 base from V and 7 bases from J; bases unmatched to any gene: 1. This CDR3 is CASSLGTSGGEQYF. The CDR3 DNA reads TGTGCCAGCAGCTTAGGGACTAGCGGGGGAGAGCAGTACTTC.

The V call is TRBV11-1, the J call TRBJ1-2; D is perhaps TRBD1 (6 bases). Trimming took off 4 bases at V and 5 bases at J, with 14 bases between the two ends. The CDR3 contains 14 residues. Germline V gene sequence: CDR1 SGHAT, CDR2 FQDESV (reference sequence). CDR3 loop: CASSSGHARYGYTF. CDR3 nucleotides: TGTGCCAGCAGCTCGGGACACGCAAGATATGGCTACACCTTC.

The chain combines TRBV27 with TRBJ2-1; no definite D call. CDR3 length equals 14 residues. Germline CDR1 reads MNHEY; CDR2 reads SMNVEV (reference sequence). The V end was cut by 2 bases, the J end by 2 bases, with 7 bases between. The CDR3 here is CASSLPQAYNEQFF. As DNA, the CDR3 is TGTGCCAGCAGTTTACCCCAGGCCTACAATGAGCAGTTCTTC.

The chain carries TRBV6-5 and TRBJ2-7, with D tentatively TRBD1 (6 bases). V lost 6 bases, J lost 3 bases, and 15 bases lay in between. CDR3 length: 14 amino acids. Germline V lookup: CDR1 MNHEY, CDR2 SVGAGI. The CDR3, as DNA: TGTGCCAGCAGACCCCTGGACAGAGACTACGAGCAGTACTTC. This sequence encodes CASRPLDRDYEQYF.